This T cell receptor (beta chain) came from a study of blood T cell repertoires in COVID-19. Germline CDR1 LNHDA, CDR2 SQIVND (reference sequence). Trimming took 6 bases from V and 0 from J, leaving 9 bases between them. This CDR3 is 14 amino acids long. This clone was detected a few times. Method: immunoSEQ multiplex PCR; TCRdb's copy keeps in-frame clones and lacks some. This table has more than 95,000 clones, 70% to 85% appearing once. V gene TRBV19 combines with J gene TRBJ2-1; D might be TRBD1 (5 bases). This TCR was sampled from a man aged 70 or older with active or convalescent COVID-19. Sequencing used peripheral blood. The CDR3 DNA reads TGTGCCAGTAGAGGGGCTAGCTCCTACAATGAGCAGTTCTTC. This gives the protein CASRGASSYNEQFF.